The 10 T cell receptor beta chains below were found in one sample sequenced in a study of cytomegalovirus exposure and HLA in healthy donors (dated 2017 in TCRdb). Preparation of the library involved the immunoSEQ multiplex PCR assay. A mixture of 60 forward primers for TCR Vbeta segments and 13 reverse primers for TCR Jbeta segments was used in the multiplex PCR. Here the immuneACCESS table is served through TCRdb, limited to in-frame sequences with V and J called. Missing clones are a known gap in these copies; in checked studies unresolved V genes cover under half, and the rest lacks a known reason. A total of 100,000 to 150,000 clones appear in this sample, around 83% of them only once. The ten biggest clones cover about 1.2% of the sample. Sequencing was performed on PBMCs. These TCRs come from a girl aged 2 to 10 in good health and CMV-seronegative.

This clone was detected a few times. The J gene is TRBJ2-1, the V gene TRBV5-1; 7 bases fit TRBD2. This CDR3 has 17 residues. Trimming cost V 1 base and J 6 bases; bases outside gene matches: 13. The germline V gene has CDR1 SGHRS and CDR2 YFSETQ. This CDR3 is CASSLRRESQLPNEQFF. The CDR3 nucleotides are TGCGCCAGCAGCTTGCGGCGGGAGTCCCAGTTACCCAATGAGCAGTTCTTC. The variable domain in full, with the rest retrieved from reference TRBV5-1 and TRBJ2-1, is KAGVTQTPRYLIKTRGQQVTLSCSPISGHRSVSWYQQTPGQGLQFLFEYFSETQRNKGNFPGRFSGRQFSNSRSEMNVSTLELGDSALYLCASSLRRESQLPNEQFFGPGTRLTVL.

CDR3 protein: CAPDGLTAKQSNQPQHF. CDR3 nucleotides: TGTGCCCCGGATGGGCTGACAGCCAAACAAAGCAATCAGCCCCAGCATTTT. The chain uses TRBV11-3 and TRBJ1-5; D may be TRBD1 (5 bases). Germline CDR1 reads SGHNT; CDR2 reads YENEEA. The CDR3 is 17 residues long. Trimming removed 11 bases at V and 1 base at J, with 24 bases between.

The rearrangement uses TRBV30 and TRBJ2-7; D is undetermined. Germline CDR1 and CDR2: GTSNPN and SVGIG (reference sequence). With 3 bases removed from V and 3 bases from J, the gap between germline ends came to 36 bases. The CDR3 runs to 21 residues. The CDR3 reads CAWSIPVHNSGFGMKLYEQYF. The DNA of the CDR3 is TGTGCCTGGAGCATCCCAGTTCATAACTCAGGTTTCGGTATGAAGCTCTACGAGCAGTACTTC.

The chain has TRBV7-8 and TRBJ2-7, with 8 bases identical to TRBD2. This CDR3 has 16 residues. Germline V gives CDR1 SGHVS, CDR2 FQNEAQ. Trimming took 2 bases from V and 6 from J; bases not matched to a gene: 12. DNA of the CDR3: TGTGCCAGCAGCTTACGAGCGGCGAGCGGGAGTGGCGAGCAGTACTTC. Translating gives CASSLRAASGSGEQYF. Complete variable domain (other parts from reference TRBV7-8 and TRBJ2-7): GAGVSQSPRYKVAKRGQDVALRCDPISGHVSLFWYQQALGQGPEFLTYFQNEAQLDKSGLPSDRFFAERPEGSVSTLKIQRTQQEDSAVYLCASSLRAASGSGEQYFGPGTRLTVT.

CDR3 bases: TGTGCCAGCAGCTTGTACGGACAGGGTAGAGCTTTCTTT. Translation: CASSLYGQGRAFF. The V gene is TRBV5-4, the J gene TRBJ1-1; 8 bases are a match to TRBD1. The CDR3 has 13 amino acids. The germline V gene has CDR1 SGHNT and CDR2 YYREEE (reference sequence). J gave up 10 bases and V 1 base, and 6 bases lay outside the gene matches.

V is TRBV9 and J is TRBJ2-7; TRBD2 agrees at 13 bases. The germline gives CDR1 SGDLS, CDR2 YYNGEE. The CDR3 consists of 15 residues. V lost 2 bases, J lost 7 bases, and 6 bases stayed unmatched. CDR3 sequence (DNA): TGTGCCAGCAGCGTGGGACTAGCGGGAAGGGAAGAGCAGTACTTC. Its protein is CASSVGLAGREEQYF.

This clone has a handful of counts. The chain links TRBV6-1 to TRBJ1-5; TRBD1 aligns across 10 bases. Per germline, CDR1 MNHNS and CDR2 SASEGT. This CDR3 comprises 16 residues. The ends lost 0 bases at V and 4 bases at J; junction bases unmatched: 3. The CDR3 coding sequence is TGTGCCAGCAGTGAAGCTCTGGGACAGGGGAATCAGCCCCAGCATTTT. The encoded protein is CASSEALGQGNQPQHF.

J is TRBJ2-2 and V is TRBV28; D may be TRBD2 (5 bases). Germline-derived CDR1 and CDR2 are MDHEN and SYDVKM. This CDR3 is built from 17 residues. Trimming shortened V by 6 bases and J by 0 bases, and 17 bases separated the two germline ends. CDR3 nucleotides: TGTGCCAGCAGAAAATCTCCCCGGACTGCGAACACCGGGGAGCTGTTTTTT. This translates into CASRKSPRTANTGELFF. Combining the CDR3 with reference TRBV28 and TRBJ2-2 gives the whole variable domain DVKVTQSSRYLVKRTGEKVFLECVQDMDHENMFWYRQDPGLGLRLIYFSYDVKMKEKGDIPEGYSVSREKKERFSLILESASTNQTSMYLCASRKSPRTANTGELFFGEGSRLTVL.

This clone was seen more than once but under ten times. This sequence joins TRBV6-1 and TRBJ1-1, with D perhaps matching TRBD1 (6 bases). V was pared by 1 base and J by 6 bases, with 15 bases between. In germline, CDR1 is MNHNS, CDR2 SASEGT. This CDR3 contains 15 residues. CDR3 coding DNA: TGTGCCAGCAGTGAAGAAGGGGGTGGGTTTTCTGAAGCTTTCTTT. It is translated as CASSEEGGGFSEAFF.

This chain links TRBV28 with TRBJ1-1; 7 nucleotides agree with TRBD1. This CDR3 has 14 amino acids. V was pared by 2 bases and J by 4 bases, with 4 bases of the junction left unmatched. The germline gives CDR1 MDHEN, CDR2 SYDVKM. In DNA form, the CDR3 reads TGTGCCAGCAGTTTAGGGCAGGGGGGCACTGAAGCTTTCTTT. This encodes CASSLGQGGTEAFF.